The clone carrying this T cell receptor (beta chain) was counted only a few times. TCRdb independently ran MiXCR on the RT-PCR reads; one entry per CDR3 protein. The table records 500,000 or so distinct CDR3 sequences, over 9.5% of them present only once. This record belongs to a study of response to subunit inactivated influenza vaccine. CDR3 length equals 14 residues. Deletions cut 6 bases from V and 3 bases from J, with 15 bases between. Germline V gene lookup returns CDR1 SGHTA and CDR2 FQGNSA. Sample: PBMCs from blood, taken roughly 45 days after vaccination. This receptor was taken from a man aged 50-59 years who received an inactivated influenza vaccine. This chain uses TRBV7-2 with TRBJ2-7; D possibly corresponds to TRBD2 (6 bases). The DNA for the CDR3 is TGTGCCAGCAGTAACCAAGGAGGGTTCTACGAGCAGTACTTC. Amino acid sequence: CASSNQGGFYEQYF.